This T cell receptor beta chain was captured by sequencing in a study of identical twins. Study-wide results and caveats: A lower insertion count was a feature of abundant cord blood beta clonotypes, with no such feature in memory repertoires. Within monozygotic twins, out-of-frame TCR alpha sharing was underestimated by the models.

This clonotype has a count of ten or more. Its antigen is unidentified. A universal primer site was created by template switching, with the cDNA bearing unique molecular identifiers. TCRdb independently ran MiXCR on the 5' RACE reads; one entry per CDR3 protein. The sample lists approximately 470,000 distinct CDR3 sequences, 12% to 15% occurring once. The same data also contributed to another study, on yellow fever vaccine responses in identical twins.

This clonotype was obtained from a woman aged 18-30 years in good health. The sample was CD4+ T cells sorted from blood.

The CDR3 nucleotides read TGTGCCAGCAGGGTAGCGGGGGCGGCAGATACGCAGTATTTT. It translates to CASRVAGAADTQYF. The rearrangement joins TRBV12-3 or TRBV12-4 to TRBJ2-3; 9 bases are a match to TRBD2. V dropped 6 bases and J dropped 4; count of bases not matched to a gene: 5. The CDR3 runs 14 residues.